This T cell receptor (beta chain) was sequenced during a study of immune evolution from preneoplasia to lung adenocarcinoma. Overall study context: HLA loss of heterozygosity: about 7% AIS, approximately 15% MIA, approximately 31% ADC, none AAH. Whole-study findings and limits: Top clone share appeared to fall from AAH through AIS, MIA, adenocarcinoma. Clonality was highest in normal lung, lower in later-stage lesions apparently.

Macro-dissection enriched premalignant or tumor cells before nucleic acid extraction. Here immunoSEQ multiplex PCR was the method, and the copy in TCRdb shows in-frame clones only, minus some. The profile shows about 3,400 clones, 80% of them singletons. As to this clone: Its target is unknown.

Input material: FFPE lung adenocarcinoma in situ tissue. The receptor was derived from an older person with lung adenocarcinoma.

CDR3 region: CAAGNYEQYF. The CDR3 DNA reads as TGTGCTGCCGGGAACTACGAGCAGTACTTC. J is TRBJ2-7 and V is TRBV30; possibly TRBD2 for D (5 bases). Germline V CDR1 and CDR2: GTSNPN, SVGIG (reference sequence). The CDR3 has 10 amino acids.